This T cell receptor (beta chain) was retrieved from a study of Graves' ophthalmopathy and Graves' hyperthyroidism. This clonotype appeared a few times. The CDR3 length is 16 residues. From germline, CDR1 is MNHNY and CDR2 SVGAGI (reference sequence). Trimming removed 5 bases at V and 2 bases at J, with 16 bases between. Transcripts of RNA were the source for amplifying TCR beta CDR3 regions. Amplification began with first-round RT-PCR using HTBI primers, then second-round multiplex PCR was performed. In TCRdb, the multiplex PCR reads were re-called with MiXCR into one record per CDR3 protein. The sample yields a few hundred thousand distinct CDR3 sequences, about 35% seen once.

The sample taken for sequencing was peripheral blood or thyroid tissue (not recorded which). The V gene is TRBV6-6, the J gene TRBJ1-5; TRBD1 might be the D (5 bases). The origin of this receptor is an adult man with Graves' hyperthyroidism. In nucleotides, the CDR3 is TGTGCCAGCAGTCCCACAGGCTCCTCACGCAATCAGCCCCAGCATTTT. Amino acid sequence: CASSPTGSSRNQPQHF.